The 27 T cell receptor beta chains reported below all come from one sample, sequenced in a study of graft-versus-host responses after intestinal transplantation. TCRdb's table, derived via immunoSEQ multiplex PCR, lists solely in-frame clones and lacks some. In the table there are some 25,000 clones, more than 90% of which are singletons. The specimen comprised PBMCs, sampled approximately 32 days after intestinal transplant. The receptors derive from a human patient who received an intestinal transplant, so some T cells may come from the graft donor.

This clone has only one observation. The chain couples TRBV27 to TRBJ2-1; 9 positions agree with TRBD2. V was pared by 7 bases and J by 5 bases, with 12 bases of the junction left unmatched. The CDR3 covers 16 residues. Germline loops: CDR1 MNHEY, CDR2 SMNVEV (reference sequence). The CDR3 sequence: CASTLFPLAGNNEQFF. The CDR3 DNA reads TGTGCCAGCACCCTATTCCCCCTAGCGGGGAACAATGAGCAGTTCTTC.

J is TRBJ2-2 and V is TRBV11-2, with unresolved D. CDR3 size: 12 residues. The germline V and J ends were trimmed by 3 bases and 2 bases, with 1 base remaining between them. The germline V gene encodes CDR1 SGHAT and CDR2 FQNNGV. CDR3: CASSFNTGELFF. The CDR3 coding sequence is TGTGCCAGCAGCTTTAACACCGGGGAGCTGTTTTTT.

This CDR3 is CASSGRVLGEKLFF. CDR3 nucleotide sequence: TGTGCCAGCAGTGGTAGGGTACTTGGTGAAAAACTGTTTTTT. This chain uses TRBV2 with TRBJ1-4; D is ambiguous. The CDR3 covers 14 residues. V was shortened by 4 bases and J by 7 bases, with 13 bases between the two germline ends. Germline V CDR1 and CDR2: SNHLY, FYNNEI.

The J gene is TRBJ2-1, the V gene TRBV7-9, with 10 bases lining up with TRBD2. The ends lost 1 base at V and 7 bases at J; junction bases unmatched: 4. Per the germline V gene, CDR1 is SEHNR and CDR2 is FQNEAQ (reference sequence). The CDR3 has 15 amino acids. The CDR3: CASSLEGLAFNEQFF. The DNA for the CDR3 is TGTGCCAGCAGCTTAGAGGGACTAGCGTTTAATGAGCAGTTCTTC.

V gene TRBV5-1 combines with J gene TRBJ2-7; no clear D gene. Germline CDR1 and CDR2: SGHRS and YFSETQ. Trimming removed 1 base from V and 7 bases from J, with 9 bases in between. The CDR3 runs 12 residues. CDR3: CASSLSGSEQYF. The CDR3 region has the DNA TGCGCCAGCAGCTTGTCTGGGTCGGAGCAGTACTTC.

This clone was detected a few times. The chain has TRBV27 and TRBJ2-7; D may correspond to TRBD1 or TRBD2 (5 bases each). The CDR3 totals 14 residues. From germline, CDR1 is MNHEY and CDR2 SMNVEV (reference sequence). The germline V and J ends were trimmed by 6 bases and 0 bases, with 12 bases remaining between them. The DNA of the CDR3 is TGTGCCAGCAGCCAAGGGACCGGCTCCTACGAGCAGTACTTC. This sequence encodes CASSQGTGSYEQYF.

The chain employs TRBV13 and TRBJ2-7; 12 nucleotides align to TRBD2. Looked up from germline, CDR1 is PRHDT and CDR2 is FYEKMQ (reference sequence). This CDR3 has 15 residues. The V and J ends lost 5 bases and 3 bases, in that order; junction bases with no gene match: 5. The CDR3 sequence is CASSTRTSGVYEQYF. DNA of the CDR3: TGTGCCAGCAGCACGCGGACTAGCGGGGTCTACGAGCAGTACTTC. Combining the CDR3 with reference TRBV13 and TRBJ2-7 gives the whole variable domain AAGVIQSPRHLIKEKRETATLKCYPIPRHDTVYWYQQGPGQDPQFLISFYEKMQSDKGSIPDRFSAQQFSDYHSELNMSSLELGDSALYFCASSTRTSGVYEQYFGPGTRLTVT.

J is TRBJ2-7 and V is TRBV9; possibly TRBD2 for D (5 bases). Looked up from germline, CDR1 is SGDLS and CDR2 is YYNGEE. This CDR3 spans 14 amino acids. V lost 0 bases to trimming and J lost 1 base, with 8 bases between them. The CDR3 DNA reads TGTGCCAGCAGCGTAGCTGAGGGTTCCTACGAGCAGTACTTC. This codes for CASSVAEGSYEQYF.

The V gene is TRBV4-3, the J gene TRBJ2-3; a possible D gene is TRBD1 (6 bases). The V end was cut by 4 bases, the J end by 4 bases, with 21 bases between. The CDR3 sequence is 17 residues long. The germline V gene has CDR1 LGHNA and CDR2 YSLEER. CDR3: CASSPSLTGKGADTQYF. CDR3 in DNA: TGCGCCAGCAGCCCCTCCCTTACAGGGAAGGGCGCAGATACGCAGTATTTT.

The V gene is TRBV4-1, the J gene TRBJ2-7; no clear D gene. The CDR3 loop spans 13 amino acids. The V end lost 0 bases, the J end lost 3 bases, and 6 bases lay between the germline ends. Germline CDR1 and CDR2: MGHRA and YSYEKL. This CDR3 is CASSQDDIYEQYF. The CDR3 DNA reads TGCGCCAGCAGCCAAGATGACATCTACGAGCAGTACTTC.

The CDR3 region is CASSQDRAGSYGYTF. The CDR3, as DNA: TGCGCCAGCAGCCAAGATCGGGCAGGCTCCTATGGCTACACCTTC. The V and J genes are TRBV4-3 and TRBJ1-2; D not certain. Germline V gene sequence: CDR1 LGHNA, CDR2 YSLEER. Trimming shortened V by 0 bases and J by 4 bases, and 12 bases separated the two germline ends. This CDR3 is 15 amino acids long.

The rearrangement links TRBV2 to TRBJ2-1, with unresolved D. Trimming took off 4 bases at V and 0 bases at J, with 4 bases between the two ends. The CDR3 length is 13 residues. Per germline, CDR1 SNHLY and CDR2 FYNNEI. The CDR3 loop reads CASSGISYNEQFF. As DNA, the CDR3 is TGTGCCAGCAGTGGCATCTCCTACAATGAGCAGTTCTTC.

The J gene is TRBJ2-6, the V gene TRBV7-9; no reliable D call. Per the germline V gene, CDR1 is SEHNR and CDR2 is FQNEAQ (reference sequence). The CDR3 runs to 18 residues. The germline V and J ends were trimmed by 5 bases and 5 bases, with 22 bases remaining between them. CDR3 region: CASSGSYTIQSRANVLTF. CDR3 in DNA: TGTGCCAGCAGCGGCAGTTATACCATACAAAGTCGGGCCAACGTCCTGACTTTC.

The CDR3 coding sequence is TGTGCCAGCGGGTTTCCAGATACGCAGTATTTT. It specifies CASGFPDTQYF. The V and J genes are TRBV27 and TRBJ2-3, with D unclear. The germline gives CDR1 MNHEY, CDR2 SMNVEV (reference sequence). CDR3 length: 11 residues. V was shortened by 8 bases and J by 4 bases, with 7 bases between the two germline ends.

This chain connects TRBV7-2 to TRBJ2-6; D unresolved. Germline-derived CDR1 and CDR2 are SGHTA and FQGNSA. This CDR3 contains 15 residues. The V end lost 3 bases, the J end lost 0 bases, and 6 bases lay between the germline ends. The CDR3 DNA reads TGTGCCAGCAGCTTGGCCGTCTCTGGGGCCAACGTCCTGACTTTC. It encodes CASSLAVSGANVLTF.

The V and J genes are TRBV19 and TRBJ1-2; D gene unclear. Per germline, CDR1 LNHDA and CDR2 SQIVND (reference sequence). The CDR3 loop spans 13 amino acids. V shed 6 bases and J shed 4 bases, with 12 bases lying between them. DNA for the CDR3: TGTGCCAGTAGGACATCAGGAGCCTATGGCTACACCTTC. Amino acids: CASRTSGAYGYTF.

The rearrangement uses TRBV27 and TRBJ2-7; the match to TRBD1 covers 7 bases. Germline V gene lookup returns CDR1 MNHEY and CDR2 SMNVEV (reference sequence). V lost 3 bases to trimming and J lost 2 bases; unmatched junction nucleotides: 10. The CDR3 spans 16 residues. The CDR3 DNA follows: TGTGCCAGCAGTTTGAGTACCCCCGGGACAGCCTACGAGCAGTACTTC. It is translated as CASSLSTPGTAYEQYF.

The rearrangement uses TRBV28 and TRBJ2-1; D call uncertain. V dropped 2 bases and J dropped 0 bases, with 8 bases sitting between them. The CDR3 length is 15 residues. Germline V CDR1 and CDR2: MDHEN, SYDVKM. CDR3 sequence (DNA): TGTGCCAGCAGTTTACGGCGGAGCTCCTACAATGAGCAGTTCTTC. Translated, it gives CASSLRRSSYNEQFF.

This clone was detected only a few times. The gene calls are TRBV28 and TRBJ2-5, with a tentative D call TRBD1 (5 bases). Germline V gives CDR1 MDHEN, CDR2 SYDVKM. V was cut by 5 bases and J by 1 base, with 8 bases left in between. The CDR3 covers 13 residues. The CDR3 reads CASSTTAQETQYF. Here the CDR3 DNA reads TGTGCCAGCAGTACGACAGCCCAAGAGACCCAGTACTTC.

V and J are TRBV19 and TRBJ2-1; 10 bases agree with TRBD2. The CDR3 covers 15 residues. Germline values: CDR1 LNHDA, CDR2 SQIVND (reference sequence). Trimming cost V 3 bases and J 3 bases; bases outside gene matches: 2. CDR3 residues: CASSIWTSGYNEQFF. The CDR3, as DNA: TGTGCCAGTAGTATTTGGACTAGCGGCTACAATGAGCAGTTCTTC. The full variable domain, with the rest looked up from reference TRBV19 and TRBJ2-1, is DGGITQSPKYLFRKEGQNVTLSCEQNLNHDAMYWYRQDPGQGLRLIYYSQIVNDFQKGDIAEGYSVSREKKESFPLTVTSAQKNPTAFYLCASSIWTSGYNEQFFGPGTRLTVL.

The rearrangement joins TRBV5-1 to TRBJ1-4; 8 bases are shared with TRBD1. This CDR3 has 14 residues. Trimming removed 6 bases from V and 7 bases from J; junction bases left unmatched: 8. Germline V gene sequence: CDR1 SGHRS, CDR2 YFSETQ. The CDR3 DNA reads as TGCGCCAGCACACCCGGGACAGGTCGTGAAAAACTGTTTTTT. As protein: CASTPGTGREKLFF.

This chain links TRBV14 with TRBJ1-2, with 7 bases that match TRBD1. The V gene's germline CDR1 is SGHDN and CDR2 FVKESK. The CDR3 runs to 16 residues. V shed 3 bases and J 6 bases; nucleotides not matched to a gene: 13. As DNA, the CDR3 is TGTGCCAGCAGCCAGGGGGCTGGCAAACAGGGGCATGGCTACACCTTC. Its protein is CASSQGAGKQGHGYTF.

The CDR3 nucleotides read TGTGCCAGCAGCGTAGTTCCTAGCGGGATGACCGGGGAGCTGTTTTTT. It specifies CASSVVPSGMTGELFF. The J gene is TRBJ2-2, the V gene TRBV9, with 9 bases matching TRBD2. J was trimmed by 5 bases and V by 0 bases; bases with no gene match: 5. Germline V gene data show CDR1 as SGDLS and CDR2 as YYNGEE. There are 16 residues in the CDR3.

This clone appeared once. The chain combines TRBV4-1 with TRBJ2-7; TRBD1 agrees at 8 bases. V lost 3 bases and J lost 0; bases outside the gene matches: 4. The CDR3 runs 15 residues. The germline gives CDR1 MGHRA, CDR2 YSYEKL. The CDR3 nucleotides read TGCGCCAGCAGCCATCGACAGGGGAGCTCCTACGAGCAGTACTTC. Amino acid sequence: CASSHRQGSSYEQYF.

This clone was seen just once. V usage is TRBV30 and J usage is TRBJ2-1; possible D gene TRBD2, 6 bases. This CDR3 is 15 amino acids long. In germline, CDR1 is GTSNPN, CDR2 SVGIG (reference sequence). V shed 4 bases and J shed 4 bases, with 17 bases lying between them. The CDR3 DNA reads TGTGCCTGGACCAAGGGGCGGGGCGGGTACAATGAGCAGTTCTTC. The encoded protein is CAWTKGRGGYNEQFF.

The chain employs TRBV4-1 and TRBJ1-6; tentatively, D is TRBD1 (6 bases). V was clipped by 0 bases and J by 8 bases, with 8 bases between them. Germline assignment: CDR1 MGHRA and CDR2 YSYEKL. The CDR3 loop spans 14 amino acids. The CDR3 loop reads CASSQDWTDSPLHF. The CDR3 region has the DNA TGCGCCAGCAGCCAAGATTGGACAGATTCACCCCTCCACTTT.

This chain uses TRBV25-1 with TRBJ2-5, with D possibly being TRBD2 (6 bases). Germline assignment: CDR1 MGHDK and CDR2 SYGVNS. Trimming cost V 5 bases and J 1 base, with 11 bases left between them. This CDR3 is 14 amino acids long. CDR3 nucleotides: TGTGCCAGCAGTTTCGGGGGAGGCCAAGAGACCCAGTACTTC. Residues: CASSFGGGQETQYF.